This entry describes one T cell receptor (beta chain). The data stem from a study of cytomegalovirus exposure and HLA in healthy donors. TCRdb's copy holds only in-frame clones and misses some; the assay was immunoSEQ multiplex PCR. The sample has 200,000 to 250,000 clones, around 87% seen once; the top ten hold 1.5% to 2.5%. The CDR3 runs to 14 residues. The J segment lost 4 bases and the V segment lost 6 bases, leaving 6 bases of the junction unmatched. Germline CDR1 and CDR2: MNHEY and SMNVEV (reference sequence). The clonotype originates from a woman in her late teens or twenties in good health and CMV-seropositive. Sequenced: PBMCs. The chain recombines TRBV27 with TRBJ2-1, with 7 bases lining up with TRBD1. CDR3 in DNA: TGTGCCAGCAGCTTCGGGACAGCTTACAATGAGCAGTTCTTC. It specifies CASSFGTAYNEQFF.